One and the same sample provided the 23 T cell receptor beta chains below, sequenced in a study of CD8 T cells in ankylosing spondylitis. TCRdb passed the 5' RACE reads through MiXCR, listing each CDR3 protein once. The repertoire holds about 340,000 distinct CDR3 sequences, approximately 14% seen once, with about 1% in the top ten. Sequencing was done on a sample of blood, either unsorted or a sorted T cell fraction (not recorded which). These receptors originate from a male donor with ankylosing spondylitis or in good health (not recorded which).

This clonotype has more than one count but fewer than ten. The chain combines TRBV7-2 with TRBJ2-3, with 8 bases fitting TRBD2. CDR1 and CDR2 from the germline V gene are SGHTA and FQGNSA. The CDR3 extends over 13 amino acids. V shed 6 bases, J shed 5 bases, and the junction held 4 bases outside the gene matches. As DNA, the CDR3 is TGTGCCAGCAGTCGGGGGGGCGTAGATACGCAGTATTTT. Translated, it gives CASSRGGVDTQYF.

This clonotype has only a few counts. The chain recombines TRBV20-1 with TRBJ2-2; D is undetermined. This CDR3 is built from 13 residues. Looked up from germline, CDR1 is DFQATT and CDR2 is SNEGSKA (reference sequence). Trimming stripped 6 bases from V and 4 bases from J, with 12 bases between. CDR3 protein: CSAAEVSTGELFF. As DNA, the CDR3 is TGCAGTGCCGCAGAGGTTAGCACCGGGGAGCTGTTTTTT.

In nucleotides, the CDR3 is TGTGCCAGCAGCTTGAGGACAGGGGGTACGGGCACTGAAGCTTTCTTT. It yields the protein CASSLRTGGTGTEAFF. The V and J genes are TRBV5-6 and TRBJ1-1, with TRBD1 identical over 10 bases. Trimming removed 1 base from V and 4 bases from J; junction bases left unmatched: 7. This CDR3 comprises 16 residues. Germline CDR1 is SGHDT and CDR2 is YYEEEE.

This clonotype was observed a few times. The chain has TRBV5-1 and TRBJ2-1; perhaps D is TRBD1 or TRBD2 (6 bases each). Germline CDR1 and CDR2: SGHRS and YFSETQ. The CDR3 spans 12 residues. V was clipped by 4 bases and J by 13 bases, with 15 bases between them. The CDR3 DNA reads as TGCGCCAGCAGCCCACAGGGACTTCTACAGTTCTTC. It encodes CASSPQGLLQFF.

A few counts support this clonotype. V gene TRBV29-1 combines with J gene TRBJ2-1; the match to TRBD1 covers 8 bases. CDR3 length: 14 residues. Germline values: CDR1 SQVTM, CDR2 ANQGSEA. With V trimmed by 1 base and J by 4 bases, 3 bases remained unmatched. CDR3 region: CSVEGDRSYNEQFF. In DNA, the CDR3 is TGCAGCGTTGAAGGGGACAGGTCTTACAATGAGCAGTTCTTC.

This clonotype has a count of ten or more. This chain uses TRBV10-3 with TRBJ2-7, with a weak D call TRBD1 (7 bases). The V gene lost 2 bases and the J gene lost 3 bases, with 11 bases spanning the gap. Germline V gene sequence: CDR1 ENHRY, CDR2 SYGVKD. The CDR3 has 14 amino acids. DNA for the CDR3: TGTGCCATCAGTGAGCGACAGGGAGGCTACGAGCAGTACTTC. Translation gives CAISERQGGYEQYF.

This clonotype was observed a few times. V and J are TRBV5-1 and TRBJ2-4; maybe TRBD1 (5 bases). Germline V gene lookup returns CDR1 SGHRS and CDR2 YFSETQ. The germline V and J ends were trimmed by 0 bases and 5 bases, with 9 bases remaining between them. The length of the CDR3 is 14 residues. Written as DNA, the CDR3 is TGCGCCAGCAGCTTGGGGGGCTTGCAAAACATTCAGTACTTC. Translating it yields CASSLGGLQNIQYF.

J is TRBJ1-3 and V is TRBV12-3 or TRBV12-4, with D unresolved. The V end was cut by 2 bases, the J end by 0 bases, with 8 bases between. The CDR3 contains 15 residues. The CDR3 reads CASSLTRVSGNTIYF. The CDR3 coding sequence is TGTGCCAGCAGTTTAACACGGGTCTCTGGAAACACCATATATTTT.

The rearrangement uses TRBV24-1 and TRBJ2-3; D gene uncertain. Trimming removed 9 bases at V and 5 bases at J, with 8 bases between. The length of the CDR3 is 11 residues. Germline values: CDR1 KGHDR, CDR2 SFDVKD. CDR3 in DNA: TGTGCCACCTCGGTGGGAGATACGCAGTATTTT. It specifies CATSVGDTQYF.

This clonotype was seen a few times. CDR3 protein: CSARRAGGKLYGYTF. For the CDR3, the DNA is TGCAGTGCTAGACGCGCAGGGGGGAAACTCTATGGCTACACCTTC. The chain carries TRBV20-1 and TRBJ1-2, with 7 nucleotides matching TRBD1. The CDR3 sequence is 15 residues long. V dropped 2 bases and J dropped 4; count of bases not matched to a gene: 10. Germline V gene lookup returns CDR1 DFQATT and CDR2 SNEGSKA (reference sequence).

V gene TRBV3-1 combines with J gene TRBJ2-5, with a possible D match to TRBD2 (6 bases). This CDR3 has 15 amino acids. Trimming took 0 bases from V and 5 from J, leaving 13 bases between them. Germline CDR1 reads LGHDT; CDR2 reads YNNKEL (reference sequence). CDR3 in amino acids: CASSQDAREWETQYF. CDR3 sequence (DNA): TGTGCCAGCAGCCAAGATGCCCGGGAGTGGGAGACCCAGTACTTC.

The chain is built from TRBV6-5 and TRBJ2-2; TRBD1 matches 8 bases. CDR1 MNHEY and CDR2 SVGAGI come from the germline V gene. This CDR3 has 17 amino acids. The trim removed 0 bases at V and 2 bases at J, leaving 5 bases unmatched. The DNA of the CDR3 is TGTGCCAGCAGTTACTCAGGAGGACAGGGTAACACCGGGGAGCTGTTTTTT. Protein sequence: CASSYSGGQGNTGELFF.

The rearrangement links TRBV4-1 to TRBJ1-2, with 7 bases lining up with TRBD1. The germline V gene encodes CDR1 MGHRA and CDR2 YSYEKL. J was trimmed by 5 bases and V by 1 base; bases with no gene match: 7. This CDR3 spans 15 amino acids. The CDR3 bases are TGCGCCAGCAGCCAAGCCCCCGGGACAGCTTATGGCTACACCTTC. It specifies CASSQAPGTAYGYTF.

The rearrangement joins TRBV5-1 to TRBJ2-2, with D perhaps matching TRBD2 (6 bases). This CDR3 has 15 residues. Trimming shortened V by 3 bases and J by 3 bases, and 12 bases separated the two germline ends. From germline, CDR1 is SGHRS and CDR2 YFSETQ. CDR3 in amino acids: CASSSGTRDTGELFF. DNA of the CDR3: TGCGCCAGCAGCTCCGGGACTCGAGACACCGGGGAGCTGTTTTTT. Using reference TRBV5-1 and TRBJ2-2 for the parts outside the CDR3, the full variable domain is KAGVTQTPRYLIKTRGQQVTLSCSPISGHRSVSWYQQTPGQGLQFLFEYFSETQRNKGNFPGRFSGRQFSNSRSEMNVSTLELGDSALYLCASSSGTRDTGELFFGEGSRLTVL.

The table lists this clonotype with a few counts. The chain has TRBV2 and TRBJ1-1, with TRBD1 identical over 7 bases. This CDR3 comprises 13 residues. Germline lookup yields CDR1 SNHLY and CDR2 FYNNEI. The junction had 6 bases not matched to a gene; V was cut back by 6 bases and J by 5 bases. CDR3 sequence (DNA): TGTGCCAGCAGAGGAAACAGGGGAACTGAAGCTTTCTTT. Amino acids: CASRGNRGTEAFF.

This clonotype was seen ten or more times. The rearrangement uses TRBV12-3 or TRBV12-4 and TRBJ2-4, with 10 positions matching TRBD2. V was pared by 6 bases and J by 2 bases, with 4 bases of the junction left unmatched. The CDR3 is 15 residues long. The CDR3 nucleotides read TGTGCCAGCAGACTTAGCGGGGGGTCCAAAAACATTCAGTACTTC. It specifies CASRLSGGSKNIQYF.

The CDR3 DNA reads TGCAGTGCTAGGTCGACAGGGAGCTCCTATAATTCACCCCTCCACTTT. Translating it yields CSARSTGSSYNSPLHF. This chain uses TRBV20-1 with TRBJ1-6; 7 nucleotides match TRBD1. Germline V gives CDR1 DFQATT, CDR2 SNEGSKA (reference sequence). There are 16 residues in the CDR3. V lost 3 bases and J lost 0; bases outside the gene matches: 5.

The V gene is TRBV14, the J gene TRBJ2-7; 8 nucleotides agree with TRBD1. Germline CDR1 reads SGHDN; CDR2 reads FVKESK. With V trimmed by 4 bases and J by 6 bases, 23 bases remained unmatched. This CDR3 is 19 amino acids long. DNA of the CDR3: TGTGCCAGCAGCCTCACTGCCGCGGGCCCGGGACAGGCCCTGTCCGAGCAGTACTTC. Translation: CASSLTAAGPGQALSEQYF.

This clonotype occurred a few times. The chain employs TRBV10-1 and TRBJ2-2, with a tentative D call TRBD2 (5 bases). The V end was cut by 7 bases, the J end by 2 bases, with 11 bases between. Germline CDR1 and CDR2: WNHNN and SYGVQD (reference sequence). This CDR3 has 14 residues. The CDR3 protein is CASTERLNTGELFF. In nucleotides, the CDR3 is TGCGCCAGCACCGAGCGGTTAAACACCGGGGAGCTGTTTTTT.

V gene TRBV7-9 combines with J gene TRBJ2-3; 8 positions match TRBD2. J was trimmed by 5 bases and V by 5 bases; bases with no gene match: 9. The CDR3 contains 15 residues. CDR1 SEHNR and CDR2 FQNEAQ come from the germline V gene (reference sequence). CDR3 residues: CASSRSLAGGDTQYF. CDR3 bases: TGTGCCAGCAGCCGCTCGCTGGCGGGAGGAGATACGCAGTATTTT. The full variable domain, completed using reference TRBV7-9 and TRBJ2-3, is DTGVSQNPRHKITKRGQNVTFRCDPISEHNRLYWYRQTLGQGPEFLTYFQNEAQLEKSRLLSDRFSAERPKGSFSTLEIQRTEQGDSAMYLCASSRSLAGGDTQYFGPGTRLTVL.

The chain links TRBV7-8 to TRBJ1-2; no reliable D call. CDR3 length: 16 residues. In germline, CDR1 is SGHVS, CDR2 FQNEAQ. V lost 1 base and J 1 base, leaving 13 bases between the germline ends. In DNA form, the CDR3 reads TGTGCCAGCAGCTTAGTAGCGGGCGCCTTTAACTATGGCTACACCTTC. This translates into CASSLVAGAFNYGYTF.

In its sample, this clonotype was seen a few times. The rearrangement uses TRBV3-1 and TRBJ2-1; 16 bases line up with TRBD2. The CDR3 contains 20 residues. CDR1 LGHDT and CDR2 YNNKEL come from the germline V gene (reference sequence). Unmatched junction bases numbered 11, after V lost 0 bases and J lost 6 bases. CDR3 loop: CASSQDLGTSGRAPSNEQFF. In nucleotides, the CDR3 is TGTGCCAGCAGCCAAGATCTCGGGACTAGCGGGAGGGCCCCGTCCAATGAGCAGTTCTTC.

This clonotype was seen a few times. The rearrangement uses TRBV10-3 and TRBJ2-3; D remains unclear. V dropped 2 bases and J dropped 2 bases, with 5 bases sitting between them. Germline V gene sequence: CDR1 ENHRY, CDR2 SYGVKD. The CDR3 runs 13 residues. Written as DNA, the CDR3 is TGTGCCATCAGTGAGCGGAACACAGATACGCAGTATTTT. Encoded protein: CAISERNTDTQYF.